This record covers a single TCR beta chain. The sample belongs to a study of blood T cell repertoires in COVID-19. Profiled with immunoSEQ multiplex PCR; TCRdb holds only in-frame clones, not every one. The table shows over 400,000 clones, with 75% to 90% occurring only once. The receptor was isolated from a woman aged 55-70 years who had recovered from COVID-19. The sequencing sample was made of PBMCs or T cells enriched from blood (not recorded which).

CDR3 in amino acids: CAISALGGKWNTEAFF. The CDR3, as DNA: TGTGCCATCAGTGCTCTGGGGGGTAAGTGGAACACTGAAGCTTTCTTT. J is TRBJ1-1 and V is TRBV10-3, with a possible D match to TRBD1 (5 bases). The CDR3 consists of 16 residues. V shed 4 bases and J shed 1 base, with 16 bases lying between them. Germline V gene sequence: CDR1 ENHRY, CDR2 SYGVKD.